This is a list of T cell receptor beta chains from one sample in a study of CD8 T cells in ankylosing spondylitis. TCRdb reprocessed the 5' RACE reads with MiXCR, giving one entry per CDR3 protein. The sample has 350,000 to 450,000 distinct CDR3 sequences, more than 25% seen once. Sequencing used blood, either unsorted or a sorted T cell fraction (not recorded which). The receptors stem from a male donor with ankylosing spondylitis. The CDR3 runs from the conserved cysteine through the conserved F or W. The order of the fields is V gene, J gene, D gene, clone size, CDR3 DNA, CDR3 protein. D genes are given only for firm matches. Where a row states a size, it is once, few, many or the class of an expanded clone; other rows omit it.

V gene: TRBV18
J gene: TRBJ2-4
D gene: TRBD1
clone size: few
CDR3 DNA: TGTGCCAGCTCACTGACAGGGGGAAACATTCAGTACTTC
CDR3 protein: CASSLTGGNIQYF

V gene: TRBV5-1
J gene: TRBJ2-2
D gene: .
clone size: .
CDR3 DNA: TGCGCCAGCAGCGTGGGACCACCGTATACCGGGGAGCTGTTTTTT
CDR3 protein: CASSVGPPYTGELFF

V gene: TRBV5-1
J gene: TRBJ2-1
D gene: .
clone size: .
CDR3 DNA: TGCGCCAGCAGCTTGGGCCCTACAGGGAGCTCCTACAATGAGCAGTTCTTC
CDR3 protein: CASSLGPTGSSYNEQFF

V gene: TRBV10-3
J gene: TRBJ2-1
D gene: TRBD2
clone size: few
CDR3 DNA: TGTGCCATCAGTGACCCTGCTAGCGGAGTCTACAATGAGCAGTTCTTC
CDR3 protein: CAISDPASGVYNEQFF

V gene: TRBV6-1
J gene: TRBJ2-1
D gene: .
clone size: .
CDR3 DNA: TGTGCCAGCAGTCAGAGCGGCCTCGACAATGAGCAGTTCTTC
CDR3 protein: CASSQSGLDNEQFF

V gene: TRBV20-1
J gene: TRBJ2-5
D gene: .
clone size: .
CDR3 DNA: TGCAGTGCTATTTCTGCTCCGGAGACCCAGTACTTC
CDR3 protein: CSAISAPETQYF

V gene: TRBV7-7
J gene: TRBJ1-1
D gene: .
clone size: .
CDR3 DNA: TGTGCCAGCAGCTTCGACATCAACACTGAAGCTTTCTTT
CDR3 protein: CASSFDINTEAFF

V gene: TRBV11-2
J gene: TRBJ2-2
D gene: TRBD1
clone size: .
CDR3 DNA: TGTGCCAGCAGCCGGGACAGGGTGAACGGGGAGCTGTTTTTT
CDR3 protein: CASSRDRVNGELFF

V gene: TRBV6-1
J gene: TRBJ2-1
D gene: TRBD2
clone size: few
CDR3 DNA: TGTGCCAGCAGTGAACATCTAGCGGACTCCAATGAGCAGTTCTTC
CDR3 protein: CASSEHLADSNEQFF

V gene: TRBV3-1
J gene: TRBJ1-2
D gene: .
clone size: .
CDR3 DNA: TGTGCCAGCAGCCAACAACGGGACTATGGCTACACCTTC
CDR3 protein: CASSQQRDYGYTF

V gene: TRBV20-1
J gene: TRBJ2-5
D gene: .
clone size: .
CDR3 DNA: TGCAGTGCTAGTACAGGGATGGAGACCCAGTACTTC
CDR3 protein: CSASTGMETQYF

V gene: TRBV12-3/TRBV12-4
J gene: TRBJ2-1
D gene: .
clone size: .
CDR3 DNA: TGTGCCAGCAGTCCAACAGGGCATGAGCAGTTCTTC
CDR3 protein: CASSPTGHEQFF

V gene: TRBV12-3/TRBV12-4
J gene: TRBJ1-5
D gene: .
clone size: few
CDR3 DNA: TGTGCCAGCAGTTTGGGGTCCCGTAGCAATCAGCCCCAGCATTTT
CDR3 protein: CASSLGSRSNQPQHF

V gene: TRBV27
J gene: TRBJ2-1
D gene: TRBD2
clone size: few
CDR3 DNA: TGTGCCACCATAGTGAGGGAGCGGGGCAATGAGCAGTTCTTC
CDR3 protein: CATIVRERGNEQFF

V gene: TRBV5-1
J gene: TRBJ2-7
D gene: .
clone size: once
CDR3 DNA: TGCGCCAGCAGCCTCGTAGCAGGGTTAGAGCAGTACTTC
CDR3 protein: CASSLVAGLEQYF

V gene: TRBV25-1
J gene: TRBJ2-1
D gene: .
clone size: .
CDR3 DNA: TGTGCCAGCAGAGGAGGGAGTAATGAGCAGTTCTTC
CDR3 protein: CASRGGSNEQFF

V gene: TRBV20-1
J gene: TRBJ2-3
D gene: .
clone size: .
CDR3 DNA: TGCAGTGCCGCAGACTCCTACACAGATACGCAGTATTTT
CDR3 protein: CSAADSYTDTQYF

V gene: TRBV11-2
J gene: TRBJ2-5
D gene: .
clone size: many
CDR3 DNA: TGTGCCAGCAGCTGGGCCGTACGAGAGACCCAGTACTTC
CDR3 protein: CASSWAVRETQYF

V gene: TRBV5-1
J gene: TRBJ1-1
D gene: .
clone size: .
CDR3 DNA: TGCGCCAGCAGCTTCTCCCCCCAACTCAGGGGAACTGAAGCTTTCTTT
CDR3 protein: CASSFSPQLRGTEAFF

V gene: TRBV10-1
J gene: TRBJ2-1
D gene: .
clone size: .
CDR3 DNA: TGCGCCAGCAGTGAGGGACGACTCATTTCCTACAATGAGCAGTTCTTC
CDR3 protein: CASSEGRLISYNEQFF

V gene: TRBV5-1
J gene: TRBJ2-6
D gene: .
clone size: .
CDR3 DNA: TGCGCCAGCAGCTTGGACCCGGGGGGCACCGGGGCCAACGTCCTGACTTTC
CDR3 protein: CASSLDPGGTGANVLTF

V gene: TRBV7-8
J gene: TRBJ2-7
D gene: .
clone size: .
CDR3 DNA: TGTGCCAGCAGCTTAGGGATTGGTTACGAGCAGTACTTC
CDR3 protein: CASSLGIGYEQYF

V gene: TRBV5-1
J gene: TRBJ2-6
D gene: .
clone size: .
CDR3 DNA: TGCGCCAGCAGCTTGGTTCCCTCTGGGGCCAACGTCCTGACTTTC
CDR3 protein: CASSLVPSGANVLTF

V gene: TRBV7-8
J gene: TRBJ1-6
D gene: .
clone size: .
CDR3 DNA: TGTGCCAGCAGCGAAGGACAGTTTTCACCCCTCCACTTT
CDR3 protein: CASSEGQFSPLHF